This T cell receptor beta chain was observed in a study of blood T cell repertoires in COVID-19. For the study at large: Samples of COVID-19 (acute and convalescent) were obtained from the United States, Italy and Spain.

V trimming: 6 bases; J trimming: 6 bases; junction bases outside the gene matches: 17. This CDR3 has 16 amino acids. CDR1 is SGHTA, CDR2 FQGNSA, per germline. Per the study methods: Estimation of nucleated cell counts relied on the amplification of reference gene primers. The repertoire was sequenced with immunoSEQ multiplex PCR; TCRdb's copy has only in-frame clones and lacks some. The V and J calls and clone size come from that table; D and trimming were worked out from the DNA. The table records approximately 150,000 clones, approximately 83% of them present only once. The specimen was peripheral blood. The genes are TRBV7-2 and TRBJ2-7; 7 bases map to TRBD2. This receptor was identified in a man aged 65-85 years who had recovered from COVID-19. The CDR3 DNA follows: TGTGCCAGCAGTAGGTCACAGCGGCGGGAGACGGCCGAGCAGTACTTC. The encoded protein is CASSRSQRRETAEQYF.